A selection of T cell receptor beta chains follows, all from one sample in a study of human T cells and chemical hapten exposure. TCRdb analysed the RACE reads with MiXCR anew, one entry per CDR3 protein. The sample contains 45,000 or so distinct CDR3 sequences, about 4.5% of which appear only once. The sequenced material came from whole blood. All receptors derive from a human donor in good health. Some clones in this sample may be carry-over from other donors' samples. CDR3s include the opening cysteine and the closing phenylalanine or tryptophan.

>TRBV12-3/TRBV12-4
CASSLGQGSYEQYF
>TRBV12-3/TRBV12-4
CASSPRLGLDFSGANVLTF
>TRBV5-1
CASSLGWTPPTDSGNTIYF
>TRBV30
CAWTGFSPNLNTEAFF
>TRBV7-3
CASSLGQLGSPLHF
>TRBV24-1
CATMGRSRTEAFF
>TRBV6-5
CASRKYQGGGYGYTF
>TRBV18
CASSPDRSEAFF
>TRBV6-5
CASSSLRDRVNSPLHF
>TRBV6-5
CASSYGGLSKNIQYF
>TRBV6-5
CASRKGDTQYF
>TRBV7-9
CASSLTAEQYF
>TRBV29-1
CSVEVRVSPMGNYEQYF
>TRBV6-6
CASSYRETQYF
>TRBV11-2
CASSLISPGNEQFF
>TRBV29-1
CSPTKGFDEQFF
>TRBV9
CASSAGSTNEKLFF
>TRBV11-2
CASRRPSGANVLTF
>TRBV6-5
CASNPRDSYEQYF
>TRBV9
CASSGRQGYNSPLHF
>TRBV5-1
CASSFGQRSGNTIYF
>TRBV20-1
CSARGTSGSKSYNEQFF
>TRBV2
CASSEGQGGQPQHF
>TRBV29-1
CSVVGQGRPEAFF
>TRBV2
CATLLAASSGANVLTF
>TRBV13
CASSPTVRYEQYF
>TRBV12-3/TRBV12-4
CASSPVGGRARARTDTQYF
>TRBV27
CASSPTGASNQPQHF
>TRBV5-1
CASRNRDHYEQYF
>TRBV5-1
CASSLWTGLNTEAFF
>TRBV2
CASTLSGTIGEQYF
>TRBV28
CASSLGPEQYF
>TRBV9
CASSGHLDEKLFF
>TRBV25-1
CASSEGPLGPYGYTF
>TRBV6-6
CASSYQGTNTEAFF
>TRBV4-1
CASSQTEGYQPQHF